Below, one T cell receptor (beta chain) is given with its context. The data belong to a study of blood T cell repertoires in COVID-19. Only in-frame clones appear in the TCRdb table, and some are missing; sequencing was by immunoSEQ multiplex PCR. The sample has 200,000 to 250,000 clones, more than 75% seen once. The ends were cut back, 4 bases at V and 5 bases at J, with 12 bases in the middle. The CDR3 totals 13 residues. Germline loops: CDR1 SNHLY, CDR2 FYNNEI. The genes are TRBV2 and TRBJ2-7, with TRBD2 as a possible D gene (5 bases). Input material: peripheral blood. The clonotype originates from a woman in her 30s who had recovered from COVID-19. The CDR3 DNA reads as TGTGCCAGCAGTGCACTAGGCCTCAACGAGCAGTACTTC. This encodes CASSALGLNEQYF.